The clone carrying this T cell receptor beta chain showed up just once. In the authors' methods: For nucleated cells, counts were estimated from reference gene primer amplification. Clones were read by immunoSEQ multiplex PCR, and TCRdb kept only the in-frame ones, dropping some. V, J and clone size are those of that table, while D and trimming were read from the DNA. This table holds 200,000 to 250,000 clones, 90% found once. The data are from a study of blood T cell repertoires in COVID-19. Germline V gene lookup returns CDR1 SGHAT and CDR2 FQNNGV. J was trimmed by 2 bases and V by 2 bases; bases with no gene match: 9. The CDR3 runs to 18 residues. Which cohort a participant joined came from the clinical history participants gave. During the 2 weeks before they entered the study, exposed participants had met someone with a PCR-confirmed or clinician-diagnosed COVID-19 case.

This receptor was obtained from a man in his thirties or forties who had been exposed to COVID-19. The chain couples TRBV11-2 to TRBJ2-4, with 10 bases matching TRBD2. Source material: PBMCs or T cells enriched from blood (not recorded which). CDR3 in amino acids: CASSLSSSSGGSKNIQYF. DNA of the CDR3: TGTGCCAGCAGCTTATCCTCGTCTAGCGGGGGTTCCAAAAACATTCAGTACTTC. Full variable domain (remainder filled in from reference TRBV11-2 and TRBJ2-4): EAGVAQSPRYKIIEKRQSVAFWCNPISGHATLYWYQQILGQGPKLLIQFQNNGVVDDSQLPKDRFSAERLKGVDSTLKIQPAKLEDSAVYLCASSLSSSSGGSKNIQYFGAGTRLSVL.